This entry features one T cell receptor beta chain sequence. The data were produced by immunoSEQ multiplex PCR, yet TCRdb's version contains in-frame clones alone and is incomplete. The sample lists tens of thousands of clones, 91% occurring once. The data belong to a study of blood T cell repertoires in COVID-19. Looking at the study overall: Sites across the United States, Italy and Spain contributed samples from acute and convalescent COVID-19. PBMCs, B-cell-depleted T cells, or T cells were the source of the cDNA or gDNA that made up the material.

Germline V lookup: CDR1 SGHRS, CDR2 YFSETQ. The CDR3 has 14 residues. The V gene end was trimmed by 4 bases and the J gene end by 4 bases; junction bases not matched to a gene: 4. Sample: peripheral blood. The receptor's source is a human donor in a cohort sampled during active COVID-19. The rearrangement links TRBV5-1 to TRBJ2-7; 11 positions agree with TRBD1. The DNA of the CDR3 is TGCGCCAGCAGCCCCCGGGACAGGGGGTACGAGCAGTACTTC. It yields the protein CASSPRDRGYEQYF.